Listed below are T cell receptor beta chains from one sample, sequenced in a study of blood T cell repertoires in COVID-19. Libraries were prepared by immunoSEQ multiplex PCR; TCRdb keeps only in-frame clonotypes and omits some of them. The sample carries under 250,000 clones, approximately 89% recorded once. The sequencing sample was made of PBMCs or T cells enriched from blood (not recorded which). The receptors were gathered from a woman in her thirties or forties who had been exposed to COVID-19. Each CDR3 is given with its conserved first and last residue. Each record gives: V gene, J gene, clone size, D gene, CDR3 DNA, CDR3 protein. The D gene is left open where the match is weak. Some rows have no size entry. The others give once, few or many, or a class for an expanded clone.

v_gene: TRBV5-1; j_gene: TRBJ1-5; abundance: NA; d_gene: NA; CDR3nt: TGTGCCAGCAGCTTGGACGTTGCCGGAGGGGATCAGCCCCAGCATTTT; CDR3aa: CASSLDVAGGDQPQHF
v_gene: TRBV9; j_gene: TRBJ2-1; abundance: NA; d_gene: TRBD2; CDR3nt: TGTGCCAGCAGCGCATCATTAGCGGGCAGCTCCTACAATGAGCAGTTCTTC; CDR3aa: CASSASLAGSSYNEQFF
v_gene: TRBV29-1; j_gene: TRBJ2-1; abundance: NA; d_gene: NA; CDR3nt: TGCAGCTCTGCGACAGAGCCCCGTTACAATGAGCAGTTCTTC; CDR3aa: CSSATEPRYNEQFF
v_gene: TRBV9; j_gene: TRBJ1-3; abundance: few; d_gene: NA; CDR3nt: TGTGCCAGCAGCGCACAGGTTAGGGATTCTGGAAACACCATATATTTT; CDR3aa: CASSAQVRDSGNTIYF
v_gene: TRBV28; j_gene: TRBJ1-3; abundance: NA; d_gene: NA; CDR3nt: TGTGCCAGCAGTTCCCCCGGGGGGCGCATTGCTCTTGGAAACACCATATATTTT; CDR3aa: CASSSPGGRIALGNTIYF
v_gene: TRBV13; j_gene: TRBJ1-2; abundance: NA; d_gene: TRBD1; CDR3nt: TGTGCCAGCACCAAGACAGGGTTTCCTCGCTACACCTTC; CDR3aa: CASTKTGFPRYTF
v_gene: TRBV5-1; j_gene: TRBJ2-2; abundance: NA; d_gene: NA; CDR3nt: TGCGCCAGCAGCAGACAGAGCCCGAACACCGGGGAGCTGTTTTTT; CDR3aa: CASSRQSPNTGELFF
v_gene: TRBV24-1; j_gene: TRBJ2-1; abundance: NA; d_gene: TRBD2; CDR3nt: TGTGCCACCAGTGATTTTACTAGCGGGAGACGTGGTGAGCAGTTCTTC; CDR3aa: CATSDFTSGRRGEQFF
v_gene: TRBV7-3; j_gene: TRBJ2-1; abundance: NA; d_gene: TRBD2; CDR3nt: TGTGCCAGCAGCTTAGAACCTAGCGGGGCCCTAAATCACAATGAGCAGTTCTTC; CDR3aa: CASSLEPSGALNHNEQFF
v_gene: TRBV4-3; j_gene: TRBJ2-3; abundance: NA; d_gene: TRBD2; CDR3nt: TGCGCCAGCAGCCAAGGCGGGACTAGCGCAGATACGCAGTATTTT; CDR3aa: CASSQGGTSADTQYF
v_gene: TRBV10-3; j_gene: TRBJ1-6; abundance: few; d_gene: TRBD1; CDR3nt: TGTGCCATCAGTACAGGGGGCGATTCACCCCTCCACTTT; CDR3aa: CAISTGGDSPLHF
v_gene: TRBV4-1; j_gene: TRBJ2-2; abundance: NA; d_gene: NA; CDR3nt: TGCGCCAGCAGCCAAGATCAGGGAGGGGGCACCGGGGAGCTGTTTTTT; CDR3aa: CASSQDQGGGTGELFF
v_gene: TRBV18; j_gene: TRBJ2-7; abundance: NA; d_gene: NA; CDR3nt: TGTGCCAGCTCACCATCTATACAGACTAGCTCCTACGAGCAGTACTTC; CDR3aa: CASSPSIQTSSYEQYF
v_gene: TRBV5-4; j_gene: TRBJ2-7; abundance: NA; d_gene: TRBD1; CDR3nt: TGTGCCAGCAGCCAAACCGGGACAGGGACCTACGAGCAGTACTTC; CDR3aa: CASSQTGTGTYEQYF
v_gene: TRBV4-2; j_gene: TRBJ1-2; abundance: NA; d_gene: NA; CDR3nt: TGTGCCAGCAGCCATGAACAGATATTCTATGGCTACACCTTC; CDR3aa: CASSHEQIFYGYTF
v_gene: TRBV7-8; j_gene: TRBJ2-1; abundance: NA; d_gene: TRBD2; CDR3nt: TGTGCCAGCAGCCCCGATCCTGCGGGGGGCGAAGGGAATGAGCAGTTCTTC; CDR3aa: CASSPDPAGGEGNEQFF
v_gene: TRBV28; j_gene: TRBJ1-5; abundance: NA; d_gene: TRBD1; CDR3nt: TGTGCCAGCAGTCCAGCCGACAGGGTAGGGCAGCCCCAGCATTTT; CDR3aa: CASSPADRVGQPQHF
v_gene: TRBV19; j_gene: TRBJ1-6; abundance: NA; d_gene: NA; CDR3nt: TGTGCCAGTAGTATGGGCAGGCCCGACTATAATTCACCCCTCCACTTT; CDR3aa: CASSMGRPDYNSPLHF
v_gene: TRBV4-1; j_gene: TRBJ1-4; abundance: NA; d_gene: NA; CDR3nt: TGCGCCAGCAGCCAAGGGTCAGGGCTTGGGACTAATGAAAAACTGTTTTTT; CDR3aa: CASSQGSGLGTNEKLFF
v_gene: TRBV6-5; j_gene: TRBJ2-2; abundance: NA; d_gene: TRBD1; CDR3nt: TGTGCCATCAAACAGGGGGCTCTGGGCACCGGGGAGCTGTTTTTT; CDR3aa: CAIKQGALGTGELFF
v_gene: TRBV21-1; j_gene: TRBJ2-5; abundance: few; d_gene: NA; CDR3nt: TGTGCCAGCAGCTTTACCACAGGGGTTGAGACCCAGTACTTC; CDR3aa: CASSFTTGVETQYF
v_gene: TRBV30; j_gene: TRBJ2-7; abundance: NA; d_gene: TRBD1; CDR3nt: TGTGCCTGGAGTGCGTCCGGGACAGGGGCCTACGAGCAGTACTTC; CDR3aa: CAWSASGTGAYEQYF
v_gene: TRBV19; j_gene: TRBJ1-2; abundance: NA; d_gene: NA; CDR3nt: TGTGCCAGTAGTATAGATTTCGCCGACACGGATTATGGCTACACCTTC; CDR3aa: CASSIDFADTDYGYTF
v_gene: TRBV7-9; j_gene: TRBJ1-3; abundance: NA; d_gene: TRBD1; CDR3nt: TGTGCCAGCAGCCCGGGACAGCGCTTCTCTGGAAACACCATATATTTT; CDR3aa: CASSPGQRFSGNTIYF
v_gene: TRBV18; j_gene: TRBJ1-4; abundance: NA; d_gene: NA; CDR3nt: TGTGCCAGCTCACCCCAAAGTAGCGAAAAACTGTTTTTT; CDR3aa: CASSPQSSEKLFF
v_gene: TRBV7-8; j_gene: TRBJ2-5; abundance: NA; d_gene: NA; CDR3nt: TGTGCCAGCAGCGCGGCCTACCTGGAGACCCAGTACTTC; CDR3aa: CASSAAYLETQYF
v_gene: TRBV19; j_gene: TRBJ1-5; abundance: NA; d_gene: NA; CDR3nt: TGTGCCAGTAGTAATACAGGGATCCATCAGCCCCAGCATTTT; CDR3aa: CASSNTGIHQPQHF
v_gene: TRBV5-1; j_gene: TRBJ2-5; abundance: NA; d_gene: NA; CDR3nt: TGTGCCAGCAGCTTGGGGTGGGCAGAAGAGACCCAGTACTTC; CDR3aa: CASSLGWAEETQYF
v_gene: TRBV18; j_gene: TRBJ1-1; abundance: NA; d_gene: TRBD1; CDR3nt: TGTGCCAGCTCACCCCCGACAGGGCAGAACACTGAAGCTTTCTTT; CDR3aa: CASSPPTGQNTEAFF
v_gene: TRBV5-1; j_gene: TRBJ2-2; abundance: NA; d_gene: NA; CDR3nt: TGCGCCAGCAGCCAACGGACAGTCACTACCGGGGAGCTGTTTTTT; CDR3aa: CASSQRTVTTGELFF
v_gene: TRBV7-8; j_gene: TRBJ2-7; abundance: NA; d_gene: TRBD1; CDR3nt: TGTGCCAGCAGTCCCGGGACAGGGAGCTACGAGCAGTACTTC; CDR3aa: CASSPGTGSYEQYF
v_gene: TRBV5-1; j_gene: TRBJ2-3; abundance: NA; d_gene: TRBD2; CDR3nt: TGCGCCAGCAGCTCATCCGGCGCGGGGGGGACGACAGATACGCAGTATTTT; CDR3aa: CASSSSGAGGTTDTQYF
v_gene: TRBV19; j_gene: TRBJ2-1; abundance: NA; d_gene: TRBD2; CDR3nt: TGTGCCAGTACCCGGACTAGCTTGGATTACAATGAGCAGTTCTTC; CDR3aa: CASTRTSLDYNEQFF
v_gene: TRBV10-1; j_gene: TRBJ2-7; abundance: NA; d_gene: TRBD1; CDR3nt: TGCGCCAGCAGCGACAGGGGGATCCACGAGCAGTACTTC; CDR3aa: CASSDRGIHEQYF
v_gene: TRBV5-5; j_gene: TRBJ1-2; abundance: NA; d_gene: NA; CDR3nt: TGTGCCAGCACCCCGTCGGGAGCCAACTATGGCTACACCTTC; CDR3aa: CASTPSGANYGYTF
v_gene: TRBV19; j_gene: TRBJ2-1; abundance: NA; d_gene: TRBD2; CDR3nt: TGTGCCAGTAGTACCTTAGGACTAGCGGGGCTCGAGGGAAATTACAATGAGCAGTTCTTC; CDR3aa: CASSTLGLAGLEGNYNEQFF
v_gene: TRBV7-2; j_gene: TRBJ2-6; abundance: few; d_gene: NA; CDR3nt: TGTGCCAGCAGCTTAGGCAGGGTCTATGGAGGGGCCAACGTCCTGACTTTC; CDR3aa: CASSLGRVYGGANVLTF
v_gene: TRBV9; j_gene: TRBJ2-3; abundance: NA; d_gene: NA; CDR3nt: TGTGCCAGCAGCGAATCTAGCACAGATACGCAGTATTTT; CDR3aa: CASSESSTDTQYF
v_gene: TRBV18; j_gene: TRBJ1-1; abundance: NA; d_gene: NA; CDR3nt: TGTGCCAGCTCACCGGCCACGAACACTGAAGCTTTCTTT; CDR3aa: CASSPATNTEAFF
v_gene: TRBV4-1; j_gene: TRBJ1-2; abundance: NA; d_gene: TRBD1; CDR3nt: TGCGCCAGCAGCCCTGGACAGGGACCTAACTATGGCTACACCTTC; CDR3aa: CASSPGQGPNYGYTF
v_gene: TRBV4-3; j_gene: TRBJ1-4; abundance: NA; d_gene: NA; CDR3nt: TGCGCCAGCAGCCAAGATGCGGCGAGGGGGAATGAAAAACTGTTTTTT; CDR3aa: CASSQDAARGNEKLFF
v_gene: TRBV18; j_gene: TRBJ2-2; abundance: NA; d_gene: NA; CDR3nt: TGTGCCAGCTCAAGCAGCGTGAACACCGGGGAGCTGTTTTTT; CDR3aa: CASSSSVNTGELFF
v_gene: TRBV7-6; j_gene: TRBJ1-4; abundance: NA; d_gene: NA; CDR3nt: TGTGCCAGCAGCTTATCAACAGGGTTTAAGGATGAAAAACTGTTTTTT; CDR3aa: CASSLSTGFKDEKLFF
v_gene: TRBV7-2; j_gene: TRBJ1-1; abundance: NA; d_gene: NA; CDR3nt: TGTGCCAGCAGCTTTCCAGGGTACACTGAAGCTTTCTTT; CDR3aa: CASSFPGYTEAFF
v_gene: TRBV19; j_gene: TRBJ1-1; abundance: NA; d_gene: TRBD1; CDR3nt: TGTGCCAGTACTCCGGACAGGGGGCGAGGCACTGAAGCTTTCTTT; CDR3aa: CASTPDRGRGTEAFF